This is a list of T cell receptor beta chains from one sample in a study of blood T cell repertoires in COVID-19. The method was immunoSEQ multiplex PCR; TCRdb's version includes in-frame clones alone and lacks a portion of them. The data contain around 230,000 clones, 88% of them singletons. Input material: PBMCs or T cells enriched from blood (not recorded which). Receptors were obtained from a woman younger than 45 who had recovered from COVID-19. The CDR3 runs from the conserved cysteine through the conserved F or W. The D gene is left open where the match is weak. Not all rows give a size; the values are once, few, many and, for expanded clones, a class.

abundance,v_gene,d_gene,j_gene,CDR3aa,CDR3nt
-,TRBV13,TRBD1,TRBJ1-2,CASSLGTALSNYGYTF,TGTGCCAGCAGCTTGGGGACAGCCCTCTCTAACTATGGCTACACCTTC
-,TRBV2,-,TRBJ1-3,CASIGSLGDDTIYF,TGTGCCAGCATTGGGAGCTTGGGAGATGACACCATATATTTT
-,TRBV10-1,-,TRBJ2-5,CASSEPGSGLGGLKETQYF,TGCGCCAGCAGTGAGCCCGGTTCTGGGCTCGGGGGGCTTAAAGAGACCCAGTACTTC
once,TRBV5-4,TRBD1,TRBJ2-7,CASSPGTGRYEQYF,TGTGCCAGCAGCCCAGGGACAGGCCGGTACGAGCAGTACTTC
-,TRBV5-1,-,TRBJ2-7,CASSLVDSGTEQYF,TGCGCCAGCAGCTTGGTGGACAGCGGAACCGAGCAGTACTTC
-,TRBV5-4,TRBD1,TRBJ2-7,CASSEATGDRGSYEQYF,TGTGCCAGCAGCGAAGCAACCGGGGACAGGGGTTCCTACGAGCAGTACTTC
-,TRBV7-3,TRBD1,TRBJ2-6,CASSSRGTGKSGANVLTF,TGTGCCAGCAGCTCAAGGGGGACAGGGAAAAGTGGGGCCAACGTCCTGACTTTC
-,TRBV5-5,-,TRBJ1-5,CASSWDINQPQHF,TGTGCCAGCAGCTGGGACATAAATCAGCCCCAGCATTTT
once,TRBV10-3,-,TRBJ1-1,CAISESGSSGTEAFF,TGTGCCATCAGTGAGTCTGGCTCATCCGGGACTGAAGCTTTCTTT
-,TRBV5-4,-,TRBJ2-7,CASSRDTAYEQYF,TGTGCCAGCAGCCGGGACACCGCCTACGAGCAGTACTTC
-,TRBV5-1,-,TRBJ2-3,CASSFDGSSTDTQYF,TGCGCCAGCAGCTTCGACGGGTCTAGCACAGATACGCAGTATTTT
-,TRBV5-6,TRBD1,TRBJ1-6,CASSWDRDSPLHF,TGTGCCAGCAGCTGGGACAGGGATTCACCCCTCCACTTT
-,TRBV27,-,TRBJ2-3,CASSSRDSMSTDTQYF,TGTGCCAGCAGTTCCCGGGACTCCATGAGCACAGATACGCAGTATTTT
once,TRBV4-1,-,TRBJ2-7,CASSQDLGTYEQYF,TGCGCCAGCAGCCAAGATCTCGGTACCTACGAGCAGTACTTC
few,TRBV3-1/TRBV3-2,-,TRBJ2-1,CASSPDSSSYNEQFF,TGTGCCAGCAGCCCGGACAGTTCTTCCTACAATGAGCAGTTCTTC
-,TRBV4-3,TRBD1,TRBJ1-2,CASSQRWDSRSYGYTF,TGCGCCAGCAGCCAACGTTGGGACAGTAGATCCTATGGCTACACCTTC
-,TRBV4-2,-,TRBJ2-1,CASSHTGTDPVNEQFF,TGTGCCAGCAGCCACACAGGGACCGACCCTGTGAATGAGCAGTTCTTC
-,TRBV5-1,TRBD1,TRBJ1-1,CASSTKDRGLNTEAFF,TGCGCCAGCAGCACCAAAGACAGGGGATTGAACACTGAAGCTTTCTTT
-,TRBV5-4,-,TRBJ1-6,CASSLNSLTPLHF,TGTGCCAGCAGCTTAAACTCCCTCACTCCCCTCCACTTT
-,TRBV4-2,TRBD2,TRBJ2-1,CASSQDTSGASSYNEQFF,TGTGCCAGCAGCCAAGATACTAGCGGGGCAAGCTCCTACAATGAGCAGTTCTTC
-,TRBV4-1,TRBD1,TRBJ1-2,CASLPSRDSTYGYTF,TGCGCCAGCCTTCCCTCCCGGGACAGTACCTATGGCTACACCTTC
-,TRBV9,TRBD2,TRBJ2-3,CASSAGGASGDTQYF,TGTGCCAGCAGCGCCGGGGGGGCTAGCGGAGATACGCAGTATTTT
-,TRBV5-4,TRBD2,TRBJ2-5,CASSIPGLDAETQYF,TGTGCCAGCAGCATTCCGGGACTAGACGCGGAGACCCAGTACTTC
-,TRBV7-3,-,TRBJ1-2,CASSLTNGEGGYTF,TGTGCCAGCAGCTTAACGAACGGAGAGGGCGGCTACACCTTC
-,TRBV4-2,-,TRBJ1-5,CASSQGQYSNQPQHF,TGTGCCAGCAGCCAAGGACAGTATAGCAATCAGCCCCAGCATTTT
-,TRBV15,TRBD2,TRBJ2-1,CATSRGLLAGDYNEQFF,TGTGCCACCAGCAGGGGCTTACTAGCGGGGGACTACAATGAGCAGTTCTTC
-,TRBV6-2/TRBV6-3,-,TRBJ2-3,CASSQSRGGTDTQYF,TGTGCCAGCAGTCAATCCAGGGGGGGCACAGATACGCAGTATTTT
-,TRBV20-1,TRBD1,TRBJ2-5,CSASRLTGLGWETQYF,TGCAGTGCTAGTAGATTGACAGGGCTAGGGTGGGAGACCCAGTACTTC
-,TRBV25-1,-,TRBJ1-2,CASSEAAGTGDSRYTF,TGTGCCAGCAGTGAAGCTGCTGGGACGGGGGATTCTCGCTACACCTTC
-,TRBV19,TRBD1,TRBJ1-6,CASSSGQGSPLHF,TGTGCCAGTAGTAGCGGACAGGGATCACCCCTCCACTTT
-,TRBV6-1,TRBD1,TRBJ1-2,CASSEAGAGGYGYTF,TGTGCCAGCAGTGAAGCAGGGGCAGGGGGCTATGGCTACACCTTC
-,TRBV6-5,-,TRBJ2-3,CASSYSLSWDTQYF,TGTGCCAGCAGTTACTCACTGTCCTGGGATACGCAGTATTTT
-,TRBV4-2,-,TRBJ2-3,CASSQVIGATDTQYF,TGTGCCAGCAGCCAAGTTATAGGGGCGACAGATACGCAGTATTTT
-,TRBV5-1,-,TRBJ1-4,CASSAGLTNEKLFF,TGCGCCAGCAGCGCCGGACTTACAAATGAAAAACTGTTTTTT
once,TRBV19,TRBD1,TRBJ1-6,CASSILDRGDSPLHF,TGTGCCAGTAGTATATTGGACAGGGGAGATTCACCCCTCCACTTT
-,TRBV11-2,-,TRBJ2-7,CASSFARGGHYEQYF,TGTGCCAGCAGCTTCGCCCGGGGAGGTCACTACGAGCAGTACTTC
-,TRBV25-1,TRBD1,TRBJ2-5,CASSDPLPTGGRETQYF,TGTGCCAGCAGTGACCCCCTCCCGACAGGGGGTAGAGAGACCCAGTACTTC
once,TRBV4-2,TRBD1,TRBJ2-7,CASSQLWDRASSHEQYF,TGTGCCAGCAGCCAATTATGGGACAGGGCTTCTTCTCACGAGCAGTACTTC
-,TRBV13,-,TRBJ2-2,CASSPQGVGELFF,TGTGCCAGCAGCCCGCAGGGTGTCGGGGAGCTGTTTTTT
-,TRBV6-5,-,TRBJ1-2,CASSYPRQGSYGYTF,TGTGCCAGCAGTTACCCTCGCCAGGGCTCCTATGGCTACACCTTC
few,TRBV29-1,-,TRBJ1-3,CSEKTSLSGNTIYF,TGCAGCGAAAAGACATCTCTCTCTGGAAACACCATATATTTT
-,TRBV25-1,TRBD1,TRBJ1-5,CASSEQGGQPQHF,TGTGCCAGCAGTGAACAGGGGGGTCAGCCCCAGCATTTT
-,TRBV29-1,-,TRBJ1-1,CSPSKAGNTEAFF,TGCAGCCCTTCAAAGGCAGGGAACACTGAAGCTTTCTTT
once,TRBV6-2/TRBV6-3,TRBD2,TRBJ2-7,CASSPGLAGNNYEQYF,TGTGCCAGCAGCCCGGGACTAGCGGGAAACAACTACGAGCAGTACTTC
-,TRBV6-5,-,TRBJ1-1,CASSSRDTNTEAFF,TGTGCCAGCAGCTCCCGGGACACAAACACTGAAGCTTTCTTT
-,TRBV7-9,-,TRBJ1-4,CASSFRGSDEKLFF,TGTGCCAGCAGCTTTAGGGGCTCGGATGAAAAACTGTTTTTT
-,TRBV4-3,-,TRBJ2-3,CASSLNGGTSTDTQYF,TGCGCCAGCAGCTTGAATGGCGGGACTAGCACAGATACGCAGTATTTT
-,TRBV6-5,-,TRBJ1-6,CASSREGWNSPLHF,TGTGCCAGCAGCCGGGAAGGCTGGAATTCACCCCTCCACTTT